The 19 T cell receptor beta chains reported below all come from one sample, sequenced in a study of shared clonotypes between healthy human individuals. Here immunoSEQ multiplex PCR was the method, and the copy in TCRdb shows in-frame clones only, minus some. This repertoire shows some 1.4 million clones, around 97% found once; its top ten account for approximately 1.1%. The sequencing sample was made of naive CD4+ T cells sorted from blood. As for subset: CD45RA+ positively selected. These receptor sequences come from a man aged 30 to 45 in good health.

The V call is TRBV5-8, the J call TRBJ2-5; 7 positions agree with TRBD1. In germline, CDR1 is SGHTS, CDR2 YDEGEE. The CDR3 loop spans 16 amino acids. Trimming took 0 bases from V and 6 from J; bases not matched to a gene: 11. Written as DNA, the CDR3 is TGTGCCAGCAGCTTGGTAGGGGGCGCGTCTGGCAAGACCCAGTACTTC. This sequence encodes CASSLVGGASGKTQYF.

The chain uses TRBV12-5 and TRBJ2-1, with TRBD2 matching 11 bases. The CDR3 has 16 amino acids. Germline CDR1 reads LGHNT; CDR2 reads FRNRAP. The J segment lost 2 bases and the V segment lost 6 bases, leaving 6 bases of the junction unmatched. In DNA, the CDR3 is TGTGCTAGTGGCCCCGGGACTAGCGGACCCTACAATGAGCAGTTCTTC. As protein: CASGPGTSGPYNEQFF.

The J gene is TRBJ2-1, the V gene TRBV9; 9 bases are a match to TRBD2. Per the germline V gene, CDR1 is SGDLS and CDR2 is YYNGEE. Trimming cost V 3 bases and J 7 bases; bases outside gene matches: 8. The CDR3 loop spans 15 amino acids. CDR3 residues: CASSGGLAGRNEQFF. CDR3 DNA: TGTGCCAGCAGCGGAGGTCTAGCGGGGAGAAATGAGCAGTTCTTC.

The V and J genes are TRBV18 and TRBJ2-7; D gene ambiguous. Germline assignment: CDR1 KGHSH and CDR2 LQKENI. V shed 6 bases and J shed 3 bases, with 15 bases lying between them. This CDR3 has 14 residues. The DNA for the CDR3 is TGTGCCAGCTCCCCAAAGTCGACATTCTACGAGCAGTACTTC. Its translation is CASSPKSTFYEQYF.

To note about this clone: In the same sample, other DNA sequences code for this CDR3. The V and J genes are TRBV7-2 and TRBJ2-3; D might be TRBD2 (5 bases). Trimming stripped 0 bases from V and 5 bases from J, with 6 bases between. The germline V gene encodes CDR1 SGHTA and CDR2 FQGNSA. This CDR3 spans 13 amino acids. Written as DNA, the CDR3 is TGTGCCAGCAGCTTAGCGGGAGAAGATACGCAGTATTTT. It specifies CASSLAGEDTQYF.

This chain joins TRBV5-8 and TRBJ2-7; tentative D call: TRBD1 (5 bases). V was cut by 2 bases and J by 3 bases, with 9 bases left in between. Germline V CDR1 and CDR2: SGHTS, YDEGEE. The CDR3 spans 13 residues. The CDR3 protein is CASSFQGYYEQYF. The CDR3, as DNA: TGTGCCAGCAGCTTCCAGGGATACTACGAGCAGTACTTC. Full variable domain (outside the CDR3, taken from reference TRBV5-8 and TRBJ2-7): EAGVTQSPTHLIKTRGQQATLRCSPISGHTSVYWYQQALGLGLQFLLWYDEGEERNRGNFPPRFSGRQFPNYSSELNVNALELEDSALYLCASSFQGYYEQYFGPGTRLTVT.

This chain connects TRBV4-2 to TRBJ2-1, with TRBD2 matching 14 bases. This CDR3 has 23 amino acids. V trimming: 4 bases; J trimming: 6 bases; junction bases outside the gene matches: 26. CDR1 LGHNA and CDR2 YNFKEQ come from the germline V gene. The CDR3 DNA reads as TGTGCCAGCAGCCGCCCGAACTCGTCACGACTAGCGGGAGGGCCCCTGGGAGCCAATGAGCAGTTCTTC. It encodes CASSRPNSSRLAGGPLGANEQFF.

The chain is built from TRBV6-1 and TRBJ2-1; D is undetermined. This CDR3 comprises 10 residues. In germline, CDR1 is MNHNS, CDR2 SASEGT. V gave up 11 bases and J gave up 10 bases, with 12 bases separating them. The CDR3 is CASTLREQFF. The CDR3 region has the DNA TGTGCCTCGACTCTCAGAGAGCAGTTCTTC.

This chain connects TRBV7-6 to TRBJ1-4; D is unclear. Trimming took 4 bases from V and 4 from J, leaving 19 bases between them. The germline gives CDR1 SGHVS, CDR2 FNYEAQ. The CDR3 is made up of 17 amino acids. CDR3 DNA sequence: TGTGCCAGCAGCTCCGTCACCACCGGGTTCGTTAATGAAAAACTGTTTTTT. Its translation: CASSSVTTGFVNEKLFF. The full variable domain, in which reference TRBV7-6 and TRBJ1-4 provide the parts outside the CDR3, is GAGVSQSPRYKVTKRGQDVALRCDPISGHVSLYWYRQALGQGPEFLTYFNYEAQQDKSGLPNDRFSAERPEGSISTLTIQRTEQRDSAMYRCASSSVTTGFVNEKLFFGSGTQLSVL.

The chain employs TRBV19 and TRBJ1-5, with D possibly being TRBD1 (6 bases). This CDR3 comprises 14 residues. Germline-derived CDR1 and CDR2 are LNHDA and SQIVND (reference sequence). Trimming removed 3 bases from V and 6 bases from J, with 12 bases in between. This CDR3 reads CASSIRGSGQPQHF. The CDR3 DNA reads TGTGCCAGTAGTATTAGGGGGTCGGGTCAGCCCCAGCATTTT.

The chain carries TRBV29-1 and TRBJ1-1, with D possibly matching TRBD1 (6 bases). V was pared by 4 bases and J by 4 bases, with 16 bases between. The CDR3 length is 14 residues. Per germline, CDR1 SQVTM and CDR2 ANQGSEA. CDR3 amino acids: CSVVNRAPGTEAFF. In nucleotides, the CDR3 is TGCAGCGTTGTGAACAGGGCCCCTGGCACTGAAGCTTTCTTT.

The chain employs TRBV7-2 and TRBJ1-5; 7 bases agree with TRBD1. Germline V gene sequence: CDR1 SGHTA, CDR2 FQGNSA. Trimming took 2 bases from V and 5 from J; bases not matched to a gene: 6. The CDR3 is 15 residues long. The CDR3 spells CASSLSTGLHQPQHF. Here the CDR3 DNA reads TGTGCCAGCAGCTTATCGACAGGGCTGCATCAGCCCCAGCATTTT.

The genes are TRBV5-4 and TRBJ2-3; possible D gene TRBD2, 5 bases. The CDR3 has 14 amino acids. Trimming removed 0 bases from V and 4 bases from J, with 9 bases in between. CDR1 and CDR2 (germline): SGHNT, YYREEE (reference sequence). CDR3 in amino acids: CASSLETTSDTQYF. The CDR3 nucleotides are TGTGCCAGCAGCTTGGAGACTACTTCAGATACGCAGTATTTT.

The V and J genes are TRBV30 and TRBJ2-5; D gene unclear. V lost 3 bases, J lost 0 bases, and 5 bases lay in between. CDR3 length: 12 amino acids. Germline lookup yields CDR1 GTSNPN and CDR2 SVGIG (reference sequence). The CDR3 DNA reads TGTGCCTGGAGACGGAACCAAGAGACCCAGTACTTC. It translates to CAWRRNQETQYF.

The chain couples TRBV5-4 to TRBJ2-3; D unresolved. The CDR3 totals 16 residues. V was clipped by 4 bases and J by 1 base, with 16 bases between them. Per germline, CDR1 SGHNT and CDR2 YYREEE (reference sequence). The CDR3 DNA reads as TGTGCCAGCAGCCTGGCCCAGGCAGTGGGCACAGATACGCAGTATTTT. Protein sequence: CASSLAQAVGTDTQYF.

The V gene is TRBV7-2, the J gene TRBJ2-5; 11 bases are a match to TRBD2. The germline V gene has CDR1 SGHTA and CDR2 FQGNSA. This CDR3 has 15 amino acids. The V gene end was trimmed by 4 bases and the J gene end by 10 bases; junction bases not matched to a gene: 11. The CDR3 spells CASSSGLAGRLSQYF. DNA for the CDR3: TGTGCCAGCAGCTCAGGACTAGCGGGCCGGTTAAGCCAGTACTTC.

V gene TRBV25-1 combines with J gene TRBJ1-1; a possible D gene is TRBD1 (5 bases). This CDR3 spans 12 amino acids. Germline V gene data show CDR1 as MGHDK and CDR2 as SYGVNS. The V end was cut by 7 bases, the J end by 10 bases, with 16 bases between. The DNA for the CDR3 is TGTGCCAGCATAAATGGCGTGGGGGGAGCTTTCTTT. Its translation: CASINGVGGAFF.

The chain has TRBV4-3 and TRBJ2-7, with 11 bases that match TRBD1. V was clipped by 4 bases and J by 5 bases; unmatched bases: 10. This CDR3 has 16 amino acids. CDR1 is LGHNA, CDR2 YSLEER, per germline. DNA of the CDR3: TGCGCCAGCAGCCGGAGTTTAGGGACAGGGGGTAACGAGCAGTACTTC. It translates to CASSRSLGTGGNEQYF.

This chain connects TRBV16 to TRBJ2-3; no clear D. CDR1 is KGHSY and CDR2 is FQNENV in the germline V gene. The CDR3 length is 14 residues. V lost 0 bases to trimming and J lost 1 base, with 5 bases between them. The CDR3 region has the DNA TGTGCCAGCAGCCAATCTACGGGCACAGATACGCAGTATTTT. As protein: CASSQSTGTDTQYF.